This T cell receptor (beta chain) appears in the sequencing data of a study of early T cells in non-severe SARS-CoV-2 infection. This clonotype appeared many times. Trimming removed 8 bases at V and 5 bases at J, with 16 bases between. Germline lookup yields CDR1 MNHNS and CDR2 SASEGT. This CDR3 is built from 13 residues. TCRdb re-derived calls from the 5' RACE reads in MiXCR, one entry per CDR3 protein. The sample contains 25,000 to 35,000 distinct CDR3 sequences, around 6.6% of which appear only once. Specimen: whole blood. This sequence originates from an adult who was a healthcare worker with PCR-confirmed SARS-CoV-2 infection or an uninfected control (not recorded which). J is TRBJ2-7 and V is TRBV6-1; TRBD1 might be the D (5 bases). In nucleotides, the CDR3 is TGTGCCAGCTTGCCTAGTGGGGCCCACGAGCAGTACTTC. Its protein product is CASLPSGAHEQYF.